Listed here are 19 T cell receptor beta chains from one sample, sequenced in a study of T-cell reconstitution after alpha-beta-depleted transplantation in children (dated by TCRdb to 2015 to 2016). To prepare the library, PCR was applied. The instrument given in TCRdb is Illumina HiSeq 2500. Molecular barcoding was employed in the preparation of TCR libraries, with unique molecular identifiers being used to normalize TCRbeta repertoire quantification. In-frame beta chains were kept once TCRdb had trimmed the public reads at Q25 with fastp and called clones with MiXCR. Identical CDR3 proteins give one entry, which carries the most common genes and DNA. The sample contains roughly 500,000 distinct CDR3 sequences, roughly an eighth of them found a single time. The ten biggest clones cover 5% to 6% of the sample. This specimen consisted of PBMCs from the stem cell graft donor, obtained from the stem cell graft. The origin of the receptors is a human donor who donated a stem cell graft to a child with combined immunodeficiency.

In its sample, this clonotype was seen a few times. The chain links TRBV29-1 to TRBJ1-1; 11 nucleotides line up with TRBD1. CDR1 SQVTM and CDR2 ANQGSEA come from the germline V gene. V shed 0 bases, J shed 5 bases, and the junction held 11 bases outside the gene matches. The CDR3 consists of 17 residues. The DNA for the CDR3 is TGCAGCGTTGAAGATCTGGACAGGGGGCGTAGAGGTACTGAAGCTTTCTTT. Amino acids: CSVEDLDRGRRGTEAFF.

This clonotype was detected ten times or more. This rearrangement joins TRBV12-3 or TRBV12-4 to TRBJ2-7; D is unresolved. V lost 8 bases and J lost 1, with 15 bases in between. The CDR3 loop spans 14 amino acids. CDR3 amino acids: CASRPSRSSYEQYF. The CDR3 DNA sequence: TGTGCCAGCCGTCCTTCCCGTTCGTCCTACGAGCAGTACTTC.

At least ten counts were recorded for this clonotype. This chain connects TRBV4-3 to TRBJ2-7, with D tentatively TRBD2 (5 bases). Germline values: CDR1 LGHNA, CDR2 YSLEER. The CDR3 spans 16 residues. Trimming left V 4 bases short and J 0 bases short, with 16 bases between. The CDR3: CASSRSTGDSSYEQYF. Written as DNA, the CDR3 is TGCGCCAGCAGCCGCTCGACCGGGGATAGCTCCTACGAGCAGTACTTC.

This clonotype was seen more than once but under ten times. J is TRBJ2-3 and V is TRBV9, with 9 bases identical to TRBD2. From germline, CDR1 is SGDLS and CDR2 YYNGEE. This CDR3 comprises 15 residues. Unmatched junction bases numbered 6, after V lost 0 bases and J lost 7 bases. The CDR3 sequence: CASSVGGRAWNTQYF. In nucleotides, the CDR3 is TGTGCCAGCAGCGTAGGCGGGAGGGCCTGGAATACGCAGTATTTT.

This clonotype showed up many times. The chain combines TRBV10-3 with TRBJ1-5; 7 bases line up with TRBD1. Germline V CDR1 and CDR2: ENHRY, SYGVKD. V lost 3 bases to trimming and J lost 5 bases; unmatched junction nucleotides: 7. This CDR3 contains 15 residues. CDR3 sequence: CAISDSRGRDQPQHF. Here the CDR3 DNA reads TGTGCCATCAGTGATTCTAGGGGGCGAGATCAGCCCCAGCATTTT.

J is TRBJ2-7 and V is TRBV24-1; perhaps D is TRBD1 or TRBD2 (5 bases each). V dropped 7 bases and J dropped 2 bases, with 14 bases sitting between them. CDR1 is KGHDR and CDR2 is SFDVKD in the germline V gene. The CDR3 spans 14 residues. CDR3 DNA sequence: TGTGCCACCAGCCTAGGATCGGGACCCTACGAGCAGTACTTC. Amino acids: CATSLGSGPYEQYF.

The table lists this clonotype with many counts. The V call is TRBV7-6, the J call TRBJ1-1; D is ambiguous. From germline, CDR1 is SGHVS and CDR2 FNYEAQ. The V end was cut by 5 bases, the J end by 0 bases, with 10 bases between. The CDR3 contains 14 residues. CDR3 protein: CASSPIFMNTEAFF. CDR3 DNA: TGTGCCAGCAGCCCAATCTTCATGAACACTGAAGCTTTCTTT.

The sample holds a few counts of this clonotype. The gene calls are TRBV15 and TRBJ2-7, with 8 bases fitting TRBD1. The CDR3 loop spans 15 amino acids. Losses at the gene ends were 6 bases for V and 3 bases for J; bases not matched to a gene: 10. The germline gives CDR1 LNHNV, CDR2 YYDKDF (reference sequence). CDR3 DNA sequence: TGTGCCACCAGTCCGGCGGGACAGGCGCTCTACGAGCAGTACTTC. Its protein product is CATSPAGQALYEQYF.

This chain joins TRBV6-2 or TRBV6-3 and TRBJ2-7; D not certain. Trimming left V 4 bases short and J 1 base short, with 17 bases between. The germline CDR1 and CDR2 sequences are MNHEY and SVGEGT. The length of the CDR3 is 16 residues. DNA of the CDR3: TGTGCCAGCAGTTCGTCGAGGTCCACAGCTTCCTACGAGCAGTACTTC. It translates to CASSSSRSTASYEQYF.

This clonotype was picked up a small number of times. The chain joins TRBV11-2 to TRBJ2-2, with D possibly TRBD1 on 6 matching bases. This CDR3 spans 15 amino acids. Germline CDR1 is SGHAT and CDR2 is FQNNGV. The V and J ends lost 3 bases and 3 bases respectively, with 11 bases between them. CDR3 loop: CASSFWGPDTGELFF. The DNA of the CDR3 is TGTGCCAGCAGCTTTTGGGGGCCGGACACCGGGGAGCTGTTTTTT.

The V gene is TRBV7-6, the J gene TRBJ1-6; 9 bases align to TRBD1. The germline V gene encodes CDR1 SGHVS and CDR2 FNYEAQ. The CDR3 runs to 17 residues. V dropped 5 bases and J dropped 7; count of bases not matched to a gene: 12. DNA of the CDR3: TGTGCCAGCAGCCCCCCACCGGGACAGGGTCACAATTCACCCCTCCACTTT. Its translation: CASSPPPGQGHNSPLHF. Using reference TRBV7-6 and TRBJ1-6 for the parts outside the CDR3, the full variable domain is GAGVSQSPRYKVTKRGQDVALRCDPISGHVSLYWYRQALGQGPEFLTYFNYEAQQDKSGLPNDRFSAERPEGSISTLTIQRTEQRDSAMYRCASSPPPGQGHNSPLHFGNGTRLTVT.

This clonotype was detected a few times. V and J are TRBV4-3 and TRBJ2-5; D not certain. The CDR3 extends over 15 amino acids. V was trimmed by 1 base and J by 1 base, leaving 10 bases between them. The germline gives CDR1 LGHNA, CDR2 YSLEER. The CDR3 DNA is TGCGCCAGCAGCCAAGGGGGTCGAAGCCAAGAGACCCAGTACTTC. Amino acid sequence: CASSQGGRSQETQYF.

Only a few counts were recorded for this clonotype. The chain has TRBV29-1 and TRBJ2-1; no firm D call. Trimming removed 5 bases at V and 5 bases at J, with 7 bases between. The germline gives CDR1 SQVTM, CDR2 ANQGSEA. CDR3 length: 11 amino acids. In DNA form, the CDR3 reads TGCAGCGTTCTGAGTAACAATGAGCAGTTCTTC. Protein: CSVLSNNEQFF.

The rearrangement uses TRBV11-1 and TRBJ2-3; 11 nucleotides align to TRBD2. This CDR3 spans 18 amino acids. CDR1 SGHAT and CDR2 FQDESV come from the germline V gene (reference sequence). The J segment lost 0 bases and the V segment lost 4 bases, leaving 9 bases of the junction unmatched. The CDR3 DNA sequence: TGTGCCAGCAGCTCTACGCCGGGACTAGCGGATAGCACAGATACGCAGTATTTT. This codes for CASSSTPGLADSTDTQYF.

V gene TRBV12-3 or TRBV12-4 combines with J gene TRBJ2-7; D unclear. Between the trimmed V and J ends, which lost 3 bases and 3 bases, there was a span of 12 bases. The CDR3 has 14 residues. This CDR3 reads CASSFDPADYEQYF. The CDR3 DNA reads TGTGCCAGCAGTTTCGATCCAGCCGACTACGAGCAGTACTTC.

This clonotype was seen many times. V gene TRBV12-3 or TRBV12-4 combines with J gene TRBJ2-3, with 10 bases matching TRBD1. Germline trimming cut 3 bases from V and 2 bases from J; bases unmatched to any gene: 2. The CDR3 has 15 amino acids. DNA for the CDR3: TGTGCCAGCAGTTTTGGGACAGGGGACACAGATACGCAGTATTTT. This translates into CASSFGTGDTDTQYF.

The V gene is TRBV5-1, the J gene TRBJ2-1, with TRBD2 matching over 14 bases. Germline V gene lookup returns CDR1 SGHRS and CDR2 YFSETQ. This CDR3 has 20 amino acids. V gave up 4 bases and J gave up 0 bases; unmatched junction bases: 12. DNA of the CDR3: TGCGCCAGCAGCGGCACCGGGACTAGCGGGGGCCGTAGCTCCTACAATGAGCAGTTCTTC. Encoded protein: CASSGTGTSGGRSSYNEQFF.

The chain couples TRBV7-2 to TRBJ2-1; 9 bases are shared with TRBD2. J was trimmed by 7 bases and V by 1 base; bases with no gene match: 8. CDR1 is SGHTA and CDR2 is FQGNSA in the germline V gene. The CDR3 contains 16 residues. For the CDR3, the DNA is TGTGCCAGCAGCTTAGTGACGCTAGCGGGGAGGAATGAGCAGTTCTTC. Its protein is CASSLVTLAGRNEQFF.

V is TRBV12-3 or TRBV12-4 and J is TRBJ2-2, with TRBD1 matching over 8 bases. Trimming removed 10 bases from V and 5 bases from J; junction bases left unmatched: 9. The CDR3 length is 14 residues. The CDR3 reads CANSQGAETGELFF. CDR3 DNA sequence: TGTGCCAACTCGCAGGGGGCAGAAACCGGGGAGCTGTTTTTT.